A selection of T cell receptor beta chains follows, all from one sample in a study of T cells in Graves' hyperthyroidism and ophthalmopathy. Using its own MiXCR run on the multiplex PCR reads, TCRdb lists one record per CDR3 protein. The sample holds around 290,000 distinct CDR3 sequences, less than 15% seen once. Input material: blood. Receptor source: a woman aged 30 to 39 with Graves' hyperthyroidism that later progressed to Graves' ophthalmopathy. Both conserved end residues are part of each CDR3. The order of the fields is CDR3 length, J gene, clone size, V gene, D gene, CDR3 DNA, CDR3 protein. A D gene is named only where the DNA matches it firmly. Not all rows give a size; the values are once, few, many and, for expanded clones, a class.

len: 15
j_gene: TRBJ2-7
abundance: many
v_gene: TRBV6-2/TRBV6-3
d_gene: TRBD2
CDR3nt: TGTGCCAGCAGTTCCCTGGCGGGAGGGGTGTACGAGCAGTACTTC
CDR3aa: CASSSLAGGVYEQYF

len: 16
j_gene: TRBJ1-6
abundance: -
v_gene: TRBV27
d_gene: -
CDR3nt: TGTGCCAGCAGTTCCCCCATGTCAAAGCGGAATTCACCCCTCCACTTT
CDR3aa: CASSSPMSKRNSPLHF

len: 14
j_gene: TRBJ1-5
abundance: many
v_gene: TRBV6-2/TRBV6-3
d_gene: TRBD1
CDR3nt: TGTGCCAGCAGTAAGGGACAGGGAGGACAGCCCCAGCATTTT
CDR3aa: CASSKGQGGQPQHF

len: 14
j_gene: TRBJ1-2
abundance: -
v_gene: TRBV5-4
d_gene: TRBD1
CDR3nt: TGTGCCAGCAGCACGGGACAGGGGAAAGTGGGCTACACCTTC
CDR3aa: CASSTGQGKVGYTF

len: 12
j_gene: TRBJ1-3
abundance: many
v_gene: TRBV6-5
d_gene: -
CDR3nt: TGTGCCAGCAGGGAGAAAGGAAACACCATATATTTT
CDR3aa: CASREKGNTIYF

len: 14
j_gene: TRBJ2-3
abundance: once
v_gene: TRBV6-5
d_gene: TRBD1
CDR3nt: TGTGCCAGCAGCTACGACAGGGGGGCAGATACGCAGTATTTT
CDR3aa: CASSYDRGADTQYF

len: 12
j_gene: TRBJ2-1
abundance: -
v_gene: TRBV6-2/TRBV6-3
d_gene: TRBD1
CDR3nt: TGTGCCAGCAGTTACCCCGGGACAGGGTGGTTCTTC
CDR3aa: CASSYPGTGWFF

len: 16
j_gene: TRBJ2-1
abundance: -
v_gene: TRBV3-1
d_gene: TRBD2
CDR3nt: TGTGCCAGCAGCCAAGCCCGGCTAGCGGGGAGGCATGAGCAGTTCTTC
CDR3aa: CASSQARLAGRHEQFF

len: 14
j_gene: TRBJ2-7
abundance: many
v_gene: TRBV2
d_gene: -
CDR3nt: TGTGCCAGCAGTGCTCGCCTAATTCTCAACGAGCAGTACTTC
CDR3aa: CASSARLILNEQYF

len: 10
j_gene: TRBJ1-5
abundance: -
v_gene: TRBV29-1
d_gene: -
CDR3nt: TGCAGCGCCCTAAATCAGGCCCAGCATTTT
CDR3aa: CSALNQAQHF

len: 13
j_gene: TRBJ2-3
abundance: many
v_gene: TRBV7-9
d_gene: -
CDR3nt: TGTGCCAGCAGAGGGGTCCCCACAGATACGCAGTATTTT
CDR3aa: CASRGVPTDTQYF

len: 14
j_gene: TRBJ2-7
abundance: few
v_gene: TRBV19
d_gene: -
CDR3nt: TGTGCCAGTAGTATAGGGGGCGGCTCCTACGAGCAGTACTTC
CDR3aa: CASSIGGGSYEQYF

len: 20
j_gene: TRBJ2-1
abundance: many
v_gene: TRBV27
d_gene: -
CDR3nt: TGTGCCAGCAGCTCAGACAGGTTAACCGTGCGGGAGCGGGGAGACAATGAGCAGTTCTTC
CDR3aa: CASSSDRLTVRERGDNEQFF

len: 14
j_gene: TRBJ1-2
abundance: many
v_gene: TRBV29-1
d_gene: TRBD1
CDR3nt: TGCAGCGTTTGGACAGGGCGGGAGAACTATGGCTACACCTTC
CDR3aa: CSVWTGRENYGYTF

len: 15
j_gene: TRBJ1-5
abundance: many
v_gene: TRBV7-2
d_gene: TRBD1
CDR3nt: TGTGCCAGCAGCCATACAGGGGGGGGGGACCAGCCCCAGCATTTT
CDR3aa: CASSHTGGGDQPQHF

len: 13
j_gene: TRBJ1-1
abundance: many
v_gene: TRBV30
d_gene: -
CDR3nt: TGTGCCTGGAGTGTACGGAGAAACACTGAAGCTTTCTTT
CDR3aa: CAWSVRRNTEAFF

len: 17
j_gene: TRBJ2-3
abundance: many
v_gene: TRBV28
d_gene: TRBD2
CDR3nt: TGTGCCAGCAGTTACCCCTCGGCGGGAGGGCCACCAGATACGCAGTATTTT
CDR3aa: CASSYPSAGGPPDTQYF

len: 16
j_gene: TRBJ2-1
abundance: many
v_gene: TRBV28
d_gene: TRBD2
CDR3nt: TGTGCCAGCAGTCCACGGACTAGCGCCCTATACAATGAGCAGTTCTTC
CDR3aa: CASSPRTSALYNEQFF